What follows are 28 T cell receptor beta chains derived from one specimen sequenced in a study of identifying expanded T cells in peripheral blood. Clones were sequenced by immunoSEQ multiplex PCR, and TCRdb holds only the in-frame ones, with some missing. The data contain 60,000 or so clones, about four fifths of them singletons. The sample consisted of blood. The receptors were gathered from a person aged 18-69 years in good health.

The sample holds a few counts of this clone. It is unclear where the CDR3 begins or ends on the DNA, so no DNA is shown, and the CDR3 is as TCRdb lists it. The gene calls are TRBV4-1 and TRBJ1-1; no check of the table's D call, TRBD1, against the DNA was made. Germline V gives CDR1 MGHRA, CDR2 YSYEKL. The CDR3 has 17 amino acids, counting both end residues. CDR3 amino acids: CASSHGTGDFRGTEAFF.

This chain connects TRBV7-9 to TRBJ2-1, with 10 bases lining up with TRBD1. The CDR3 covers 14 residues. Germline CDR1 reads SEHNR; CDR2 reads FQNEAQ (reference sequence). Unmatched junction bases numbered 4, after V lost 6 bases and J lost 5 bases. CDR3 coding DNA: TGTGCCAGCAGTACCGGGACAGGGGACAATGAGCAGTTCTTC. This translates into CASSTGTGDNEQFF. The full variable domain, with the rest looked up from reference TRBV7-9 and TRBJ2-1, is DTGVSQNPRHKITKRGQNVTFRCDPISEHNRLYWYRQTLGQGPEFLTYFQNEAQLEKSRLLSDRFSAERPKGSFSTLEIQRTEQGDSAMYLCASSTGTGDNEQFFGPGTRLTVL.

The gene calls are TRBV18 and TRBJ2-3, with D possibly TRBD2 on 5 matching bases. Trimming left V 8 bases short and J 2 bases short, with 17 bases between. The CDR3 runs to 15 residues. Germline lookup yields CDR1 KGHSH and CDR2 LQKENI. CDR3 in amino acids: CASALGAANTDTQYF. The CDR3 DNA follows: TGTGCCAGCGCCCTAGGAGCGGCAAACACAGATACGCAGTATTTT. Full variable domain (rest looked up from reference TRBV18 and TRBJ2-3): NAGVMQNPRHLVRRRGQEARLRCSPMKGHSHVYWYRQLPEEGLKFMVYLQKENIIDESGMPKERFSAEFPKEGPSILRIQQVVRGDSAAYFCASALGAANTDTQYFGPGTRLTVL.

This chain joins TRBV7-6 and TRBJ2-5; 8 bases line up with TRBD1. The CDR3 totals 16 residues. CDR1 SGHVS and CDR2 FNYEAQ come from the germline V gene. J was trimmed by 0 bases and V by 5 bases; bases with no gene match: 8. The CDR3 DNA sequence: TGTGCCAGCAGCGCACAGGGGGGACTGTACCAAGAGACCCAGTACTTC. Translated: CASSAQGGLYQETQYF.

The CDR3 region is CASSARGANYGYTF. CDR3 sequence (DNA): TGTGCCAGCAGCGCCAGGGGTGCTAACTATGGCTACACCTTC. This sequence joins TRBV9 and TRBJ1-2; a weak D match, TRBD1 (6 bases). Germline V gene lookup returns CDR1 SGDLS and CDR2 YYNGEE. Trimming stripped 3 bases from V and 0 bases from J, with 9 bases between. There are 14 residues in the CDR3.

The V gene is TRBV9, the J gene TRBJ2-3, with TRBD2 matching over 10 bases. Germline assignment: CDR1 SGDLS and CDR2 YYNGEE. This CDR3 is 18 amino acids long. Germline trimming cut 3 bases from V and 5 bases from J; bases unmatched to any gene: 15. The CDR3: CASSGDLGSGRNRDTQYF. In DNA form, the CDR3 reads TGTGCCAGCAGCGGGGACTTAGGTAGCGGGAGGAATAGAGATACGCAGTATTTT.

The chain uses TRBV23-1 and TRBJ2-1; unclear D gene. TRBV23-1 is placed among ORFs of uncertain function. Between the trimmed V and J ends, which lost 2 bases and 0 bases, there was a span of 11 bases. The length of the CDR3 is 16 residues. CDR3 sequence (DNA): TGCGCCAGCAGTCAAATCCGGGCCCACTCCTACAATGAGCAGTTCTTC. Translated: CASSQIRAHSYNEQFF.

This clone showed up just a few times. The DNA for the CDR3 is TGCAGTGCACTGAACGAGGAGCAGTACTTC. Translation: CSALNEEQYF. The rearrangement links TRBV20-1 to TRBJ2-7, with D unclear. Germline V gene sequence: CDR1 DFQATT, CDR2 SNEGSKA (reference sequence). V shed 6 bases and J shed 7 bases, with 10 bases lying between them. The CDR3 has 10 amino acids.

The chain has TRBV2 and TRBJ2-7; either TRBD1 or TRBD2 may fit D (6 bases each). The CDR3 length is 12 residues. The V and J ends lost 8 bases and 5 bases respectively, with 13 bases between them. Germline assignment: CDR1 SNHLY and CDR2 FYNNEI. As DNA, the CDR3 is TGTGCCAGCGGGGGGCGCAGGGACGAGCAGTACTTC. Translated: CASGGRRDEQYF.

The count of this clone is one. The chain couples TRBV30 to TRBJ2-3; 7 nucleotides agree with TRBD2. The CDR3 has 17 residues. With V trimmed by 0 bases and J by 2 bases, 11 bases remained unmatched. Germline CDR1 reads GTSNPN; CDR2 reads SVGIG (reference sequence). The CDR3 sequence is CAWSVGFTGGNTDTQYF. The CDR3 nucleotides read TGTGCCTGGAGTGTAGGGTTTACGGGAGGAAACACAGATACGCAGTATTTT.

The V gene is TRBV7-2, the J gene TRBJ1-5; perhaps TRBD1 as D (5 bases). The CDR3 length is 12 residues. V lost 5 bases to trimming and J lost 7 bases, with 9 bases between them. Germline CDR1 is SGHTA and CDR2 is FQGNSA. The CDR3 is CASSPGTQPQHF. In DNA form, the CDR3 reads TGTGCCAGCAGCCCCGGGACCCAGCCCCAGCATTTT.

This sequence joins TRBV6-6 and TRBJ1-2, with TRBD1 matching over 7 bases. V shed 4 bases and J 4 bases; nucleotides not matched to a gene: 9. This CDR3 is 15 amino acids long. CDR1 and CDR2 from the germline V gene are MNHNY and SVGAGI (reference sequence). The CDR3 reads CASSLSGTALYGYTF. The CDR3 nucleotides are TGTGCCAGCAGTTTATCCGGGACAGCCCTCTATGGCTACACCTTC.

The chain links TRBV7-9 to TRBJ2-5, with TRBD2 as a possible D gene (6 bases). Germline V CDR1 and CDR2: SEHNR, FQNEAQ (reference sequence). CDR3 size: 15 residues. The V and J ends lost 4 bases and 4 bases respectively, with 16 bases between them. DNA of the CDR3: TGTGCCAGCAGCTCCGACGGGACTTTCAGAGAGACCCAGTACTTC. This codes for CASSSDGTFRETQYF.

The chain employs TRBV5-5 and TRBJ1-3; D possibly corresponds to TRBD1 (5 bases). This CDR3 is 14 amino acids long. Trimming stripped 0 bases from V and 4 bases from J, with 8 bases between. Per the germline V gene, CDR1 is SGHKS and CDR2 is YYEKEE (reference sequence). The CDR3 region is CASSLVAGGNTIYF. The CDR3, as DNA: TGTGCCAGCAGCTTGGTGGCAGGGGGAAACACCATATATTTT.

The rearrangement links TRBV10-3 to TRBJ1-1; unclear D gene. The CDR3 sequence is 14 residues long. Trimming stripped 9 bases from V and 1 base from J, with 15 bases between. Germline-derived CDR1 and CDR2 are ENHRY and SYGVKD. CDR3 protein: CAIRTGSRNTEAFF. For the CDR3, the DNA is TGTGCCATTCGGACGGGCAGCCGGAACACTGAAGCTTTCTTT.

The CDR3 protein is CASSPESPGQPSRYNEQFF. The DNA for the CDR3 is TGTGCCAGCAGCCCCGAATCCCCGGGACAGCCCTCCCGATACAATGAGCAGTTCTTC. The rearrangement uses TRBV9 and TRBJ2-1; 7 bases agree with TRBD1. Trimming removed 4 bases from V and 4 bases from J; junction bases left unmatched: 20. The CDR3 has 19 amino acids. CDR1 and CDR2 from the germline V gene are SGDLS and YYNGEE.

This sequence joins TRBV7-9 and TRBJ2-7, with 7 bases aligning to TRBD1. The CDR3 runs 13 residues. After removal of 5 bases from V and 2 bases from J, the junction contained 3 bases not matched to a gene. The germline gives CDR1 SEHNR, CDR2 FQNEAQ (reference sequence). The DNA of the CDR3 is TGTGCCAGCAGCCACGGACAGGCCTACGAGCAGTACGTC. This translates into CASSHGQAYEQYV.

This clone appeared once. The V gene is TRBV6-1, the J gene TRBJ1-5; the match to TRBD1 covers 7 bases. The V and J ends lost 7 bases and 6 bases, in that order; junction bases with no gene match: 9. Germline V gives CDR1 MNHNS, CDR2 SASEGT. CDR3 length: 14 amino acids. CDR3 in DNA: TGTGCCAGCATTCACAGGGGAGGTGGTCAGCCCCAGCATTTT. The encoded protein is CASIHRGGGQPQHF.

CDR3 region: CAWSPWTVYEQYF. DNA for the CDR3: TGTGCCTGGAGTCCCTGGACCGTCTACGAGCAGTACTTC. The J gene is TRBJ2-7, the V gene TRBV30, with D unresolved. Trimming left V 2 bases short and J 3 bases short, with 11 bases between. The CDR3 is made up of 13 amino acids. Looked up from germline, CDR1 is GTSNPN and CDR2 is SVGIG (reference sequence).

This chain joins TRBV6-1 and TRBJ1-1; D is ambiguous. Germline V lookup: CDR1 MNHNS, CDR2 SASEGT. The CDR3 consists of 14 residues. V was trimmed by 2 bases and J by 4 bases, leaving 11 bases between them. CDR3 sequence (DNA): TGTGCCAGCAGTGAAAAAATCCGAAGCACTGAAGCTTTCTTT. It codes for CASSEKIRSTEAFF.

The chain is built from TRBV6-6 and TRBJ2-1; D is unclear. V was clipped by 5 bases and J by 5 bases, with 13 bases between them. CDR1 and CDR2 from the germline V gene are MNHNY and SVGAGI (reference sequence). The CDR3 extends over 14 amino acids. For the CDR3, the DNA is TGTGCCAGCAGTGCCACCGGTAAACACAATGAGCAGTTCTTC. It is translated as CASSATGKHNEQFF.

This clone was seen just once. The genes are TRBV6-5 and TRBJ2-2; 7 bases map to TRBD2. The CDR3 covers 15 residues. The ends lost 6 bases at V and 4 bases at J; junction bases unmatched: 8. Germline CDR1 and CDR2: MNHEY and SVGAGI. This chain's CDR3 is CASSNWGGTTGELFF. CDR3 nucleotides: TGTGCCAGCAGCAACTGGGGGGGTACCACCGGGGAGCTGTTTTTT.

The chain joins TRBV30 to TRBJ1-2; TRBD1 matches 8 bases. The V gene end was trimmed by 3 bases and the J gene end by 3 bases; junction bases not matched to a gene: 6. Germline V lookup: CDR1 GTSNPN, CDR2 SVGIG (reference sequence). The CDR3 totals 14 residues. The CDR3 DNA reads as TGTGCCTGGAGGGGACAGGCCCCCCACTATGGCTACACCTTC. Translation: CAWRGQAPHYGYTF.

J is TRBJ2-1 and V is TRBV20-1; D remains ambiguous. In germline, CDR1 is DFQATT, CDR2 SNEGSKA (reference sequence). Between the trimmed V and J ends, which lost 6 bases and 6 bases, there was a span of 9 bases. This CDR3 is built from 11 residues. The CDR3 bases are TGCAGTGCCTCCGCGTTCAATGAGCAGTTCTTC. It specifies CSASAFNEQFF.

The chain couples TRBV19 to TRBJ2-7, with 7 bases fitting TRBD1. Germline CDR1 and CDR2: LNHDA and SQIVND (reference sequence). The length of the CDR3 is 16 residues. The V segment lost 1 base and the J segment 4 bases; nucleotides outside the gene matches: 10. The CDR3 DNA reads as TGTGCCAGTAGTATAGTCCCCGGGACAGCAACTTACGAGCAGTACTTC. This gives the protein CASSIVPGTATYEQYF.

This clone was detected once. V is TRBV7-3 and J is TRBJ2-3; tentatively, D is TRBD1 or TRBD2 (6 bases each). The CDR3 spans 20 residues. V was cut by 4 bases and J by 0 bases, with 26 bases left in between. CDR1 SGHTA and CDR2 FQGTGA come from the germline V gene. The CDR3 spells CASSSIGGGTANSSTDTQYF. CDR3 nucleotide sequence: TGTGCCAGCAGCTCGATTGGGGGCGGGACTGCAAATTCTAGCACAGATACGCAGTATTTT.

This chain links TRBV6-5 with TRBJ2-1, with TRBD2 matching 13 bases. The CDR3 totals 15 residues. The junction had 11 bases not matched to a gene; V was cut back by 6 bases and J by 12 bases. Germline V gene lookup returns CDR1 MNHEY and CDR2 SVGAGI. DNA for the CDR3: TGTGCCAGCAGCGCTACTAGCGGGGGGGCGGTCGGGCAGTTCTTC. It codes for CASSATSGGAVGQFF.

This CDR3 is CARDTGVGTEAFF. The CDR3 nucleotides are TGCGCCAGAGACACAGGGGTGGGCACTGAAGCTTTCTTT. This chain joins TRBV10-1 and TRBJ1-1; 7 nucleotides agree with TRBD1. The trim removed 9 bases at V and 4 bases at J, leaving 8 bases unmatched. The CDR3 has 13 amino acids. The germline gives CDR1 WNHNN, CDR2 SYGVQD (reference sequence).